The 20 T cell receptor beta chains below all came from one sample that was sequenced in a study of T cells in Graves' hyperthyroidism and ophthalmopathy. RNA transcripts yielded amplified TCR beta CDR3 regions. TCR CDR3 regions were first amplified by RT-PCR with HTBI primers. Each CDR3 protein is one row after TCRdb ran MiXCR on the multiplex PCR reads. The sample carries around 420,000 distinct CDR3 sequences, more than 15% recorded once. Sample: blood. These receptors were collected from a woman aged 18-29 years with Graves' hyperthyroidism.

Ten or more counts support this clonotype. The rearrangement links TRBV7-2 to TRBJ2-7, with D possibly matching TRBD1 (5 bases). V was trimmed by 5 bases and J by 2 bases, leaving 13 bases between them. Germline V gene data show CDR1 as SGHTA and CDR2 as FQGNSA. CDR3 length: 14 residues. CDR3 in DNA: TGTGCCAGCAGCCCGCAGGGTACTGCCTACGAGCAGTACTTC. It specifies CASSPQGTAYEQYF.

The V call is TRBV9, the J call TRBJ1-3; D is unresolved. The V end was cut by 0 bases, the J end by 1 base, with 5 bases between. The CDR3 runs to 14 residues. Germline CDR1 is SGDLS and CDR2 is YYNGEE. CDR3 loop: CASSVGQSGNTIYF. For the CDR3, the DNA is TGTGCCAGCAGCGTAGGCCAATCTGGAAACACCATATATTTT. The whole variable domain, filled in from reference TRBV9 and TRBJ1-3, reads DSGVTQTPKHLITATGQRVTLRCSPRSGDLSVYWYQQSLDQGLQFLIQYYNGEERAKGNILERFSAQQFPDLHSELNLSSLELGDSALYFCASSVGQSGNTIYFGEGSWLTVV.

V is TRBV9 and J is TRBJ2-5; 10 nucleotides match TRBD2. The CDR3 loop spans 16 amino acids. Germline loops: CDR1 SGDLS, CDR2 YYNGEE. V was clipped by 0 bases and J by 1 base; unmatched bases: 3. CDR3 nucleotide sequence: TGTGCCAGCAGCGTAGTAGCGGGAGGCCCCCAAGAGACCCAGTACTTC. It encodes CASSVVAGGPQETQYF. Looking up the rest from reference TRBV9 and TRBJ2-5 gives the full variable domain: DSGVTQTPKHLITATGQRVTLRCSPRSGDLSVYWYQQSLDQGLQFLIQYYNGEERAKGNILERFSAQQFPDLHSELNLSSLELGDSALYFCASSVVAGGPQETQYFGPGTRLLVL.

This clonotype occurred many times. The chain is built from TRBV20-1 and TRBJ2-2, with 8 bases lining up with TRBD2. This CDR3 is built from 15 residues. CDR1 DFQATT and CDR2 SNEGSKA come from the germline V gene (reference sequence). V was clipped by 6 bases and J by 5 bases; unmatched bases: 11. The CDR3 DNA follows: TGCAGTGCCCCCGAGAGCGGGAGAAATACCGGGGAGCTGTTTTTT. This sequence encodes CSAPESGRNTGELFF.

Ten or more counts support this clonotype. This rearrangement joins TRBV6-2 or TRBV6-3 to TRBJ1-2; D is perhaps TRBD1 (6 bases). The V end was cut by 4 bases, the J end by 4 bases, with 19 bases between. The CDR3 runs to 16 residues. Germline V gives CDR1 MNHEY, CDR2 SVGEGT. CDR3 in amino acids: CASSFRGVGTGYGYTF. The CDR3 region has the DNA TGTGCCAGCAGTTTCAGGGGTGTCGGTACTGGCTATGGCTACACCTTC.

The table lists this clonotype with many counts. J is TRBJ1-6 and V is TRBV10-2; D gene uncertain. Germline loops: CDR1 WSHSY, CDR2 SAAADI. V lost 6 bases and J lost 0, with 6 bases in between. CDR3 size: 14 residues. The CDR3 protein is CASSPSSYNSPLHF. CDR3 coding DNA: TGCGCCAGCAGCCCCAGCTCCTATAATTCACCCCTCCACTTT.

In its sample, this clonotype was seen many times. The rearrangement uses TRBV5-8 and TRBJ2-1, with 9 nucleotides matching TRBD2. This CDR3 comprises 18 residues. Unmatched junction bases numbered 12, after V lost 1 base and J lost 4 bases. CDR1 and CDR2 from the germline V gene are SGHTS and YDEGEE. The CDR3 reads CASSLLVGGRGKYNEQFF. CDR3 coding DNA: TGTGCCAGCAGCTTGTTGGTAGGCGGGAGGGGAAAGTACAATGAGCAGTTCTTC.

On this clonotype: This could be a read error, since a much larger clone is one nucleotide away. The chain combines TRBV5-1 with TRBJ1-1; 8 nucleotides match TRBD1. CDR3 size: 14 residues. The germline V gene encodes CDR1 SGHRS and CDR2 YFSETQ. The CDR3 loop reads CASTTTGVNTESFF. The CDR3 DNA reads as TGCGCCAGCACCACGACAGGGGTGAACACTGAATCTTTCTTT.

This clonotype has ten or more counts. V usage is TRBV5-1 and J usage is TRBJ2-3; 8 positions match TRBD1. CDR1 is SGHRS and CDR2 is YFSETQ in the germline V gene. The CDR3 has 14 residues. The V and J ends lost 4 bases and 1 base, in that order; junction bases with no gene match: 2. In DNA, the CDR3 is TGCGCCAGCAGCAAGGGACAGGGCACAGATACGCAGTATTTT. Amino acids: CASSKGQGTDTQYF.

This clonotype was detected ten times or more. The rearrangement uses TRBV6-6 and TRBJ2-1, with D perhaps being TRBD1 or TRBD2 (5 bases each). CDR1 and CDR2 from the germline V gene are MNHNY and SVGAGI (reference sequence). This CDR3 has 15 residues. Trimming removed 2 bases at V and 6 bases at J, with 14 bases between. CDR3 protein: CASSYVQAGANEQFF. Written as DNA, the CDR3 is TGTGCCAGCAGTTACGTGCAGGCCGGGGCCAATGAGCAGTTCTTC.

This clonotype was seen at least ten times. The chain has TRBV20-1 and TRBJ1-1; tentatively, D is TRBD1 (5 bases). Trimming took 0 bases from V and 1 from J, leaving 12 bases between them. Germline CDR1 DFQATT, CDR2 SNEGSKA (reference sequence). The CDR3 is 15 amino acids. In nucleotides, the CDR3 is TGCAGTGCTAGAGATGCCGAGGGGAAGAACACTGAAGCTTTCTTT. Translating it yields CSARDAEGKNTEAFF.

The gene calls are TRBV28 and TRBJ1-2, with unresolved D. Looked up from germline, CDR1 is MDHEN and CDR2 is SYDVKM. V gave up 7 bases and J gave up 9 bases, with 21 bases separating them. This CDR3 is built from 14 residues. The CDR3 DNA sequence: TGTGCCAGCACCCCCCCGCCGCGGGGTGCTCGCTACACCTTC. It specifies CASTPPPRGARYTF.

The chain links TRBV5-1 to TRBJ1-1, with 7 bases identical to TRBD1. This CDR3 contains 15 residues. V was clipped by 5 bases and J by 3 bases; unmatched bases: 10. Looked up from germline, CDR1 is SGHRS and CDR2 is YFSETQ. This chain's CDR3 is CASRYRTGSYTEAFF. CDR3 DNA sequence: TGCGCCAGCAGGTACAGGACAGGTAGTTACACTGAAGCTTTCTTT.

This clonotype was seen many times. V is TRBV6-5 and J is TRBJ2-7; a weak D match, TRBD1 (5 bases). Germline V gene data show CDR1 as MNHEY and CDR2 as SVGAGI. The CDR3 is 16 residues long. V was clipped by 0 bases and J by 0 bases, with 12 bases between them. The CDR3 region is CASSYSRDWLSYEQYF. The CDR3 bases are TGTGCCAGCAGTTACTCCAGGGATTGGCTCTCCTACGAGCAGTACTTC.

This clonotype was observed a few times. This chain links TRBV7-2 with TRBJ2-7; D gene unclear. The CDR3 covers 14 residues. V was trimmed by 1 base and J by 2 bases, leaving 9 bases between them. The V gene's germline CDR1 is SGHTA and CDR2 FQGNSA. CDR3 residues: CASSLDPPPYEQYF. CDR3 nucleotides: TGTGCCAGCAGCTTAGACCCCCCCCCCTACGAGCAGTACTTC.

This clonotype was counted at least ten times. Here the CDR3 reads CSARGQGETGELFF. The DNA for the CDR3 is TGCAGCGCCAGGGGGCAGGGTGAGACCGGGGAGCTGTTTTTT. This chain joins TRBV29-1 and TRBJ2-2; TRBD1 matches 8 bases. Looked up from germline, CDR1 is SQVTM and CDR2 is ANQGSEA. J lost 5 bases, V lost 7 bases, and 9 bases had no gene match. This CDR3 has 14 amino acids.

The chain combines TRBV5-1 with TRBJ2-4, with TRBD2 identical over 9 bases. Trimming at V came to 6 bases and at J to 6 bases, leaving 13 bases not matched to a gene. Germline V lookup: CDR1 SGHRS, CDR2 YFSETQ. The CDR3 extends over 16 amino acids. In DNA form, the CDR3 reads TGCGCCAGCAAGCTTGGACCAGCGGGAGGAACAAACATTCAGTACTTC. Amino acids: CASKLGPAGGTNIQYF. Full variable domain (rest looked up from reference TRBV5-1 and TRBJ2-4): KAGVTQTPRYLIKTRGQQVTLSCSPISGHRSVSWYQQTPGQGLQFLFEYFSETQRNKGNFPGRFSGRQFSNSRSEMNVSTLELGDSALYLCASKLGPAGGTNIQYFGAGTRLSVL.

This clonotype has ten or more counts. The CDR3 DNA follows: TGTGCCAGCAGCCAAGATATCTGGGCTAGCGGGAGGAACAATGAGCAGTTCTTC. Translation: CASSQDIWASGRNNEQFF. The chain uses TRBV3-1 and TRBJ2-1; TRBD2 matches at 11 bases. The germline CDR1 and CDR2 sequences are LGHDT and YNNKEL (reference sequence). The CDR3 is made up of 18 amino acids. V was clipped by 0 bases and J by 5 bases; unmatched bases: 9.

V gene TRBV9 combines with J gene TRBJ2-3, with 11 bases that match TRBD2. V was pared by 5 bases and J by 0 bases, with 14 bases of the junction left unmatched. This CDR3 has 19 amino acids. Germline CDR1 reads SGDLS; CDR2 reads YYNGEE. CDR3 amino acids: CASRSGLAGLGSSTDTQYF. CDR3 DNA: TGTGCCAGCAGATCAGGACTAGCGGGCCTGGGATCTAGCACAGATACGCAGTATTTT.

In this sample, this clonotype turned up a few times. The CDR3 DNA is TGCGCCAGCAGCCAGGGGGCTGCGGGCCAGCCCCAGCATTTT. Encoded protein: CASSQGAAGQPQHF. This chain links TRBV4-3 with TRBJ1-5; a possible D gene is TRBD1 (6 bases). V shed 3 bases and J shed 7 bases, with 13 bases lying between them. CDR1 and CDR2 (germline): LGHNA, YSLEER. The CDR3 spans 14 residues.